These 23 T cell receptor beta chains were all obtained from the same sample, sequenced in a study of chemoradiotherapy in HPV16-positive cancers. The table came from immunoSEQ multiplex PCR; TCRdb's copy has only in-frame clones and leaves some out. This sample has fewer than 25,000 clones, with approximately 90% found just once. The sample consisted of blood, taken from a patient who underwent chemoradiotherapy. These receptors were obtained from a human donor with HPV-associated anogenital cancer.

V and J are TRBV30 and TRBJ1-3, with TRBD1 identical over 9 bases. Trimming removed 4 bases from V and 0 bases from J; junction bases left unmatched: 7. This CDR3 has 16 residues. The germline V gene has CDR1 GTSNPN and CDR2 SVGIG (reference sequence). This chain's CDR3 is CAWKRLQGASGNTIYF. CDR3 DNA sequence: TGTGCCTGGAAGCGGTTACAGGGGGCCTCTGGAAACACCATATATTTT.

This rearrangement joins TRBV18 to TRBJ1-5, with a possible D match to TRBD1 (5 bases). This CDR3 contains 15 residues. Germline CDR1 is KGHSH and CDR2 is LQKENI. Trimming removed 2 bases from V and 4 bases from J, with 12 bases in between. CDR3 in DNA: TGTGCCAGCTCACCATCATCAGGGTCTAATCAGCCCCAGCATTTT. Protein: CASSPSSGSNQPQHF.

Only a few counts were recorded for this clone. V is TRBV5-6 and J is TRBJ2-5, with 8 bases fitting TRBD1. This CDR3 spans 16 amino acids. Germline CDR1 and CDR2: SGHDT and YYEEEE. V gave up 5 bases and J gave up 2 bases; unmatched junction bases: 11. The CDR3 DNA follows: TGTGCCAGCAGGGGCAAATGGACAGGGTGGCAAGAGACCCAGTACTTC. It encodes CASRGKWTGWQETQYF.

In nucleotides, the CDR3 is TGTGCCTGGAGTACAGGAGTCCCTAGCAGGGGCTATGGCTACACCTTC. This encodes CAWSTGVPSRGYGYTF. The chain carries TRBV30 and TRBJ1-2, with a tentative D call TRBD1 (6 bases). Trimming shortened V by 2 bases and J by 4 bases, and 20 bases separated the two germline ends. The length of the CDR3 is 16 residues. The V gene's germline CDR1 is GTSNPN and CDR2 SVGIG (reference sequence).

The CDR3 protein is CASSLAGRNEQFF. The CDR3 coding sequence is TGTGCCAGCAGCTTAGCCGGAAGAAATGAGCAGTTCTTC. The chain couples TRBV7-7 to TRBJ2-1; D is unclear. The CDR3 totals 13 residues. Trimming left V 0 bases short and J 7 bases short, with 7 bases between. Germline CDR1 and CDR2: SSHAT and FNYEAQ (reference sequence).

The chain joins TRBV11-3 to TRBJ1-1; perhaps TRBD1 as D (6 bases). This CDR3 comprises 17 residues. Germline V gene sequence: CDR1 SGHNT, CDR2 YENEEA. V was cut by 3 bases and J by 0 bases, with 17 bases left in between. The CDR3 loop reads CASSLAEPGTLNTEAFF. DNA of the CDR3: TGTGCCAGCAGCTTGGCCGAGCCCGGGACATTGAACACTGAAGCTTTCTTT.

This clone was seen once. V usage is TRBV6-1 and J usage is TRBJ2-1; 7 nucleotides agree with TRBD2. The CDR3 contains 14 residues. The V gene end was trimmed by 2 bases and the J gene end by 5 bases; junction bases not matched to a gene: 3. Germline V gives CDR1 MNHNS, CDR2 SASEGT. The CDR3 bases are TGTGCCAGCAGTGAAAGAGCGGGGAACAATGAGCAGTTCTTC. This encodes CASSERAGNNEQFF.

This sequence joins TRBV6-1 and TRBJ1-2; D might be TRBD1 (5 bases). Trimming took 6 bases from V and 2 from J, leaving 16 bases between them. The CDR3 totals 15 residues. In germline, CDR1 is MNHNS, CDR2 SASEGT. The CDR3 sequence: CASSPTRRDNYGYTF. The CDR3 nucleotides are TGTGCCAGCAGCCCCACCCGAAGGGACAACTATGGCTACACCTTC.

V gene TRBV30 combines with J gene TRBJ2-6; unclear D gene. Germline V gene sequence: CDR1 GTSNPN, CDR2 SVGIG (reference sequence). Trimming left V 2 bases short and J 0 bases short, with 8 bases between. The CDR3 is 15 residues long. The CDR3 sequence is CAWSSPNSGANVLTF. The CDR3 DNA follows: TGTGCCTGGAGTAGTCCTAACTCTGGGGCCAACGTCCTGACTTTC.

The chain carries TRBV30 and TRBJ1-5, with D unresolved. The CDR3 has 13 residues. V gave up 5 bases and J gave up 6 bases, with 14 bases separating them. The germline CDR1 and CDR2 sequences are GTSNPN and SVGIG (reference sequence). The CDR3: CAWGWDGSQPQHF. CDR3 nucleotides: TGTGCCTGGGGCTGGGATGGGAGTCAGCCCCAGCATTTT.

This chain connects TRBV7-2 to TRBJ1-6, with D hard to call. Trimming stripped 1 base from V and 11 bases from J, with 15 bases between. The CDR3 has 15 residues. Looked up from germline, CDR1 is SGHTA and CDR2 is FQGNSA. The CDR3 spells CASSLGGSDRAPLHF. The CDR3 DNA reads TGTGCCAGCAGCTTAGGAGGGTCTGATCGCGCACCCCTCCACTTT.

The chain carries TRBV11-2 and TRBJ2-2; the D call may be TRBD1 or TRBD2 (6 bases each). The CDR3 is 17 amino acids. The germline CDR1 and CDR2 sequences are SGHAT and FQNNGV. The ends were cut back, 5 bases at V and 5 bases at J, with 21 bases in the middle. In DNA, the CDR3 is TGTGCCAGCAGCGTTACACGCCCCCTAGGGGGGACCGGGGAGCTGTTTTTT. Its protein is CASSVTRPLGGTGELFF.

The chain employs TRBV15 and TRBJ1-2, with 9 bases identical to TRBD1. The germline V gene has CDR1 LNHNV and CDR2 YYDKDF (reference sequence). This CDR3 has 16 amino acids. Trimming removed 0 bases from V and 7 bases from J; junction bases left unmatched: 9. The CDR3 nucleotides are TGTGCCACCAGCAGAGATCAGGACAGGGGTATGAGTGGCTACACCTTC. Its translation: CATSRDQDRGMSGYTF.

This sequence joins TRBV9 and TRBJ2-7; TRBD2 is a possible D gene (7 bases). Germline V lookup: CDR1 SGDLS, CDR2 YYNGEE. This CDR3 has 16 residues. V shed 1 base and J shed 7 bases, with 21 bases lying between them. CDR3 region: CASSVPPGRGRGEQYV. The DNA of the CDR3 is TGTGCCAGCAGCGTACCCCCCGGACGGGGGAGGGGGGAGCAGTACGTC.

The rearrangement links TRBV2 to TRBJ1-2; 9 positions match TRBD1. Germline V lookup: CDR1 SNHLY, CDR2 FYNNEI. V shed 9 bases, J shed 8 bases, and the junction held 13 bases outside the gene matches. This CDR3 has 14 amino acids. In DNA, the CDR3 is TGTGCCAGTGACCTGGGACAGGGATTTGGAGGCTACACCTTC. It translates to CASDLGQGFGGYTF.

Here the CDR3 DNA reads TGTGCCAGCAGCGCGGGACCTATAGAGACCCAGTACTTC. Its protein product is CASSAGPIETQYF. The rearrangement joins TRBV9 to TRBJ2-5, with D tentatively TRBD1 or TRBD2 (5 bases each). Germline-derived CDR1 and CDR2 are SGDLS and YYNGEE. V dropped 3 bases and J dropped 4 bases, with 10 bases sitting between them. CDR3 size: 13 residues.

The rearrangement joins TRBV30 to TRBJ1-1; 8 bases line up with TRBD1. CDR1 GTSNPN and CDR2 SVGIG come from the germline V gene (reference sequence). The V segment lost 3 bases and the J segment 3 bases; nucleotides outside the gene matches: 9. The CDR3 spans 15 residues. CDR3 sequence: CAWSEGPTGDTEAFF. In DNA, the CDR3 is TGTGCCTGGAGCGAGGGGCCGACAGGGGACACTGAAGCTTTCTTT.

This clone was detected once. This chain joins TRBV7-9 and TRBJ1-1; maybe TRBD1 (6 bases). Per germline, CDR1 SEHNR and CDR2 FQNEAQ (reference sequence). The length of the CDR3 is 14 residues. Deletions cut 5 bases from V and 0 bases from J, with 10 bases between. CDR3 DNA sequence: TGTGCCAGCAGCCAGGGACACGTGAACACTGAAGCTTTCTTT. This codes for CASSQGHVNTEAFF.

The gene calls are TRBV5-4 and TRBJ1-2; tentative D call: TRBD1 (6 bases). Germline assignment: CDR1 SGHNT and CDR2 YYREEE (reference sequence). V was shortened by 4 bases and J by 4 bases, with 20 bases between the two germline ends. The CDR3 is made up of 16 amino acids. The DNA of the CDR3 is TGTGCCAGCAGCCCGGCCGGGGGCGGACTTTTCTATGGCTACACCTTC. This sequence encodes CASSPAGGGLFYGYTF.

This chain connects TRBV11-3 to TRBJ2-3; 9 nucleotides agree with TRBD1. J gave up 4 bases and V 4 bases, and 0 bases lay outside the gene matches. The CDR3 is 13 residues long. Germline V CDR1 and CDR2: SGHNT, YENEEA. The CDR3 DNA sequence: TGTGCCAGCAGCTGGGACAGGGCAGATACGCAGTATTTT. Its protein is CASSWDRADTQYF.

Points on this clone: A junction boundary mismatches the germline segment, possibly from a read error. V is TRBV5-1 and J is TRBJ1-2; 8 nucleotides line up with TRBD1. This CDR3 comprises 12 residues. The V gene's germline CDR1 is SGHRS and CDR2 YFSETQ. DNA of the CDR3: TGCGCCAGCAGATTGGACAGGGATGGCTACACCTTC. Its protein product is CASRLDRDGYTF.

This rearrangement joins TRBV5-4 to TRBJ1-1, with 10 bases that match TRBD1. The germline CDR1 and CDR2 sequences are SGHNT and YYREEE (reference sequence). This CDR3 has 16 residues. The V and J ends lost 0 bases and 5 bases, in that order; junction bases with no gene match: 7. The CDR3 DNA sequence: TGTGCCAGCAGCTTGGGAATTGGACAGGGGGGTACTGAAGCTTTCTTT. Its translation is CASSLGIGQGGTEAFF.

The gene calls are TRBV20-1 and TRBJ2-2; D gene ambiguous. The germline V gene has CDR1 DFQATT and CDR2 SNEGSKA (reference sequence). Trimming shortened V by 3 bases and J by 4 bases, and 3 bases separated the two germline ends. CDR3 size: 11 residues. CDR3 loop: CSASRTGELFF. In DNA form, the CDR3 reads TGCAGTGCTAGTCGCACCGGGGAGCTGTTTTTT.